This T cell receptor beta chain is drawn from a study of T cells after yellow fever vaccination. Study-level background: Any fraction with a low cell number was prepared using SMART-Seq v4 Ultra Low Input. Study-wide findings and caveats: Few clonotypes appeared in both CD4 and CD8 compartments. Compared with primary, the secondary response was weaker and peaked at day 5, not 15.

A process of 5'RACE template switching, which added a universal primer site and UMIs, was used to make TCR cDNA. TCRdb redid the calling of the 5' RACE reads with MiXCR, one entry per CDR3 protein. The profile shows some 120,000 distinct CDR3 sequences, roughly 15% of them singletons. Remarks on this clonotype: Its antigen remains unidentified.

This CDR3 comprises 16 residues. Per the germline V gene, CDR1 is SNHLY and CDR2 is FYNNEI. V lost 8 bases to trimming and J lost 2 bases; unmatched junction nucleotides: 13. This TCR was recovered from a man aged 18 to 29 who received the YFV17D yellow fever vaccine. The starting material was CD8+ T cells sorted from PBMCs, obtained 5 days after the yellow fever booster vaccination. V and J are TRBV2 and TRBJ2-3, with TRBD2 matching 7 bases. CDR3 sequence (DNA): TGTGCCAGCGCCCAGCTGGGGGGGGTGGACACAGATACGCAGTATTTT. Translation: CASAQLGGVDTDTQYF.